The present T cell receptor beta chain was sequenced within a study of CXCR3-negative and CXCR3-positive naive CD8 T cells. Study-level points and caveats: Sequencing showed both naive subsets with comparably high diversity, and memory CD8+ cells much lower.

The germline V gene encodes CDR1 SGDLS and CDR2 YYNGEE. CDR3 length: 16 amino acids. Via 5' RACE with UMI labels, TRB cDNA libraries were prepared. Following a re-call of the 5' RACE reads, TCRdb has one entry per CDR3 protein and lacks DNA. The table gives over 100,000 distinct CDR3 sequences; the top ten clones make up around 0.5% of it. With respect to this clonotype: Its matching antigen is unknown.

This chain links TRBV9 with TRBJ2-1; TCRdb reports TRBD1, a call that lacks DNA to check it against. The specimen sequenced was naive CXCR3- CD8+ T cells from blood. This sample's subset: CD45RO-CCR7+CD27+CD95- naive CD8+ T cells lacking CXCR3 (TNR3-). This sequence originates from a human donor in good health. Some clones in this sample may be carry-over from other donors' samples. The CDR3 reads CASSPTGTGIDNEQFF.